The clone carrying this T cell receptor beta chain has just one count. Its specificity is not known. This sample was included in a study of T cell responses to AZD1222 COVID-19 vaccine. Study-wide results and caveats: It was only after the peak T cell response that any repertoires were sampled. Clonal diversity may have been underestimated in mostly white British donors.

The V and J ends lost 3 bases and 3 bases, in that order; junction bases with no gene match: 4. CDR3 length equals 13 residues. Germline loops: CDR1 SQVTM, CDR2 ANQGSEA. The data were produced by immunoSEQ multiplex PCR, yet TCRdb's version contains in-frame clones alone and is incomplete. The table has around 160,000 clones, roughly nine tenths seen once. This TCR was recovered from an adult who received the AZD1222 COVID-19 vaccine. The sequencing used peripheral blood, collected 28 days after the second AZD1222 dose. V is TRBV29-1 and J is TRBJ1-2; 7 nucleotides match TRBD1. The CDR3 region has the DNA TGCAGCGTTGAGAAAGACAGGGACTATGGCTACACCTTC. Translating gives CSVEKDRDYGYTF.